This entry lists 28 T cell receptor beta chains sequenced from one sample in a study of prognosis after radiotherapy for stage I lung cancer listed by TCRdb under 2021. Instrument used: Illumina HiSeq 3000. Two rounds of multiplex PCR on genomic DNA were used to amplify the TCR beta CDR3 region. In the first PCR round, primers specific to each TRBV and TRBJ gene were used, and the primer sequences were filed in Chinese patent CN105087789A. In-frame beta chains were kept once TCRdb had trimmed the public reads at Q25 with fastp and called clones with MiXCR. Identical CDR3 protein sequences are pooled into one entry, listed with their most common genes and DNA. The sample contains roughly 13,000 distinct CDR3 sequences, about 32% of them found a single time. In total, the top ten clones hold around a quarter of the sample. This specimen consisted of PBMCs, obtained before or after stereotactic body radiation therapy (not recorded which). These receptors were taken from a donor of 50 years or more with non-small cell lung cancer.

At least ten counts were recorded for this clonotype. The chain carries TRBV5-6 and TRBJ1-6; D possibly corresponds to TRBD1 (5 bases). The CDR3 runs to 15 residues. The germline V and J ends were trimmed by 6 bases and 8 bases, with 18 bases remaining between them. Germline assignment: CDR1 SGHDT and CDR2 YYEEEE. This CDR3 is CASNQGHSPHSPLHF. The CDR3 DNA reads TGTGCCAGCAACCAAGGACACTCTCCTCATTCACCCCTCCACTTT.

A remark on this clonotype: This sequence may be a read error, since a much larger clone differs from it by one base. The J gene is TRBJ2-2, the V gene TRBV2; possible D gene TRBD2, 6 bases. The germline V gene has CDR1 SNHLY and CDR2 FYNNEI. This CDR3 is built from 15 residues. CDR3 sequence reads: CASSIRGWNTGGLFF. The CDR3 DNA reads TGTGCCAGCAGTATCCGTGGGTGGAACACCGGGGGGCTGTTTTTT.

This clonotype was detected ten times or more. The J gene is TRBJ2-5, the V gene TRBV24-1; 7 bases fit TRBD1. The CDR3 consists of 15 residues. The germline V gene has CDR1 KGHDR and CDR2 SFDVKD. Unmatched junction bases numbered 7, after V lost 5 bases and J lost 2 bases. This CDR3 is CATSVGSTGQETQYF. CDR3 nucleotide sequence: TGTGCCACCAGTGTCGGCTCGACAGGGCAAGAGACCCAGTACTTC.

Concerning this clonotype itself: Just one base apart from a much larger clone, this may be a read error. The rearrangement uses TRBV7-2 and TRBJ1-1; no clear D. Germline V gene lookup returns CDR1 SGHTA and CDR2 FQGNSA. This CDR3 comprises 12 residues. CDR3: CVCSLMNTEAFF. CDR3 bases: TGTGTCTGCAGCTTAATGAACACTGAAGCTTTCTTT.

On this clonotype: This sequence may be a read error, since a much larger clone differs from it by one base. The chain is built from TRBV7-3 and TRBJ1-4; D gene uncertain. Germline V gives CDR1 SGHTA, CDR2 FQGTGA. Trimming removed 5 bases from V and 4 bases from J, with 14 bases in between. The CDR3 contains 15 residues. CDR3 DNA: TGTGCCAGCAGCCCTTCTGGCGGCAATAATGAAAAACTGTTTTTT. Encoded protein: CASSPSGGNNEKLFF.

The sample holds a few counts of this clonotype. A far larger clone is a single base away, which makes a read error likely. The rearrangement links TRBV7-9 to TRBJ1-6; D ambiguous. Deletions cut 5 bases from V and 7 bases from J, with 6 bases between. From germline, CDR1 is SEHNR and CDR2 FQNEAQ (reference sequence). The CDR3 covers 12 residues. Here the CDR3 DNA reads TGTGCCAGCAGCACCCCCAATTCACCCCTCCACTTT. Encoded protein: CASSTPNSPLHF. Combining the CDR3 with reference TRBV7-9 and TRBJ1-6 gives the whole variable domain DTGVSQNPRHKITKRGQNVTFRCDPISEHNRLYWYRQTLGQGPEFLTYFQNEAQLEKSRLLSDRFSAERPKGSFSTLEIQRTEQGDSAMYLCASSTPNSPLHFGNGTRLTVT.

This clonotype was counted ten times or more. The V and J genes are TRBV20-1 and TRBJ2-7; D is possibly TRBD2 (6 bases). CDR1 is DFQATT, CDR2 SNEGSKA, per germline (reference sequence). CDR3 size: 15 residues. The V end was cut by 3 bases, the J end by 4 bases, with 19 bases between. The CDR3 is CSASSLAHIPYEQYF. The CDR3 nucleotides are TGCAGTGCTAGCAGCCTAGCGCACATCCCGTACGAGCAGTACTTC.

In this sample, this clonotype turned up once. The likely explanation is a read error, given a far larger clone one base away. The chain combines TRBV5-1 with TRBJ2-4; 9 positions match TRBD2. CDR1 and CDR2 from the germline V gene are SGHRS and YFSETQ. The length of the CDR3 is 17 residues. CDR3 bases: TGCGCCAGCAGCCCCCAAGCCGGGACTAGCCGTAACAATGAGCAGCTCTTC. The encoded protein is CASSPQAGTSRNNEQLF.

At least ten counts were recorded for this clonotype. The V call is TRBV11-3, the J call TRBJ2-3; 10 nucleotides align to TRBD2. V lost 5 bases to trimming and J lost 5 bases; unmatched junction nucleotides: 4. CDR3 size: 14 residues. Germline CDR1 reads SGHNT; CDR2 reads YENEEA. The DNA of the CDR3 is TGTGCCAGCAGCCCTAGCGGGAGACGAGATACGCAGTATTTT. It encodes CASSPSGRRDTQYF.

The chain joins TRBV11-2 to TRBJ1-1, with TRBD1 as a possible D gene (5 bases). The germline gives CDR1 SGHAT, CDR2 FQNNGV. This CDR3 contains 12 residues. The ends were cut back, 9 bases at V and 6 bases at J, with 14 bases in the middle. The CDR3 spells CASFSGRAEAFF. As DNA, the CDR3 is TGTGCCAGTTTTTCAGGGAGGGCTGAAGCTTTCTTT.

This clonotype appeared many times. CDR3 nucleotide sequence: TGTGCCAGCAGAGCTTCGACTAGCGGGAGAGGGGAGCTGTTTTTT. Encoded protein: CASRASTSGRGELFF. This rearrangement joins TRBV2 to TRBJ2-2, with 12 bases aligning to TRBD2. Per the germline V gene, CDR1 is SNHLY and CDR2 is FYNNEI. The CDR3 is 15 amino acids. The V and J ends lost 6 bases and 8 bases, in that order; junction bases with no gene match: 7.

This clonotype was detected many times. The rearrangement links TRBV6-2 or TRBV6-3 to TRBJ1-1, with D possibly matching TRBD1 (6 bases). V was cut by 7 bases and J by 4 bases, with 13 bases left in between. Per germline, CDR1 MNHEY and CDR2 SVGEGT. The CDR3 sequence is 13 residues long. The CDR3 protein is CASITGFSTEAFF. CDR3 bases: TGTGCCAGCATTACAGGGTTTTCCACTGAAGCTTTCTTT.

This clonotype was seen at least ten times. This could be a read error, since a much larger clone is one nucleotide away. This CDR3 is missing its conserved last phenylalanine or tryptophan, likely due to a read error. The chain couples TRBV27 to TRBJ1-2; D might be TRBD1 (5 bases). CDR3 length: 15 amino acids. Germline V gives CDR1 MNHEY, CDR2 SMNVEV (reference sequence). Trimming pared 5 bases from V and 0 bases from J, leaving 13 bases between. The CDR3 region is CASSLSPQANYGYTL. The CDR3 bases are TGTGCCAGCAGTCTCAGTCCACAGGCTAACTATGGCTACACCCTC.

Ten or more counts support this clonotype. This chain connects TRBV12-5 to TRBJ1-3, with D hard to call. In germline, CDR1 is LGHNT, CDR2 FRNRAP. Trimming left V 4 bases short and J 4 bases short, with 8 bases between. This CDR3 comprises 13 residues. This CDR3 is CASGSGWGNTIYF. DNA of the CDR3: TGTGCTAGTGGTTCCGGATGGGGAAACACCATATATTTT.

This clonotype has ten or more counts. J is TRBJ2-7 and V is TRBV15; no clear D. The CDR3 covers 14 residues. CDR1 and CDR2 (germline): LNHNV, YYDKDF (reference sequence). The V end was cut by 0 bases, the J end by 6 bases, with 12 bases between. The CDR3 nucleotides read TGTGCCACCAGCAGAGACAGGTTTTTCTCCGAGCAGTACTTC. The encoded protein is CATSRDRFFSEQYF.

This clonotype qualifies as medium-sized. The CDR3 loop reads CASSGQFNEQFF. CDR3 bases: TGTGCCAGCAGTGGACAGTTCAATGAGCAGTTCTTC. The chain is built from TRBV28 and TRBJ2-1; the D gene is possibly TRBD1 (6 bases). This CDR3 is built from 12 residues. The V and J ends lost 5 bases and 6 bases respectively, with 8 bases between them. CDR1 is MDHEN, CDR2 SYDVKM, per germline.

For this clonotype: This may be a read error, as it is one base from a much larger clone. The CDR3 region has the DNA TGTGCCAGCAGCGTAGACAGGGCTCGAAATGGGAAGTTCTTC. Its translation is CASSVDRARNGKFF. The genes are TRBV7-9 and TRBJ2-1; TRBD1 matches 7 bases. The CDR3 extends over 14 amino acids. The junction had 15 bases not matched to a gene; V was cut back by 5 bases and J by 14 bases. Looked up from germline, CDR1 is SEHNR and CDR2 is FQNEAQ (reference sequence).

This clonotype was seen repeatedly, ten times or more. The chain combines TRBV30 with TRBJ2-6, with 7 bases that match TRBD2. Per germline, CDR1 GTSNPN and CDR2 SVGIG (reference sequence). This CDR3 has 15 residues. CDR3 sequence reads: CSLSGARSGANVLTF. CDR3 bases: TGTTCCTTGAGCGGGGCGAGATCTGGGGCCAACGTCCTGACTTTC.

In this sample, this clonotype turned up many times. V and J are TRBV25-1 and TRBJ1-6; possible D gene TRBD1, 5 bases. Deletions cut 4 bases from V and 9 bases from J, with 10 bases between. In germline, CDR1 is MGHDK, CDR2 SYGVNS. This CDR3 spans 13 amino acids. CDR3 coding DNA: TGTGCCAGCAGTGGCCAGGGTGTTTCACCCCTCCACTTT. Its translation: CASSGQGVSPLHF.

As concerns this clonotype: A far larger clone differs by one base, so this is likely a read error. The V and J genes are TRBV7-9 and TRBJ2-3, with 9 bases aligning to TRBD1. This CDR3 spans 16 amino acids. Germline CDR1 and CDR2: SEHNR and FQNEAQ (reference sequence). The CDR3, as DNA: TGTGCCAGCAGCTTAGGGGGGACAGGGTTCGCAGATACGGAGTATTTT. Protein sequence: CASSLGGTGFADTEYF.

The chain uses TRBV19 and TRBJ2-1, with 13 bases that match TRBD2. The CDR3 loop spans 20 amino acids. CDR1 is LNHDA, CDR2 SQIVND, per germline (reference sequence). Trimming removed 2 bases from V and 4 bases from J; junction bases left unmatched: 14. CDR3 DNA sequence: TGTGCCAGTAGTATACAAACTAGCGGGAGGGCCGATACTAATTACAATGAGCAGTTCTTC. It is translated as CASSIQTSGRADTNYNEQFF. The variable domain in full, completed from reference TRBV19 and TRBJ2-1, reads DGGITQSPKYLFRKEGQNVTLSCEQNLNHDAMYWYRQDPGQGLRLIYYSQIVNDFQKGDIAEGYSVSREKKESFPLTVTSAQKNPTAFYLCASSIQTSGRADTNYNEQFFGPGTRLTVL.

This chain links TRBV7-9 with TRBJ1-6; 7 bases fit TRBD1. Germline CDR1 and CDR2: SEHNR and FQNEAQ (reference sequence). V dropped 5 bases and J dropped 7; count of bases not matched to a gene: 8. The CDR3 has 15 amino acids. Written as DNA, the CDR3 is TGTGCCAGCAGCCTCGTCGCGGACAGGAATTCACCCCTCCACTTT. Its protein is CASSLVADRNSPLHF.

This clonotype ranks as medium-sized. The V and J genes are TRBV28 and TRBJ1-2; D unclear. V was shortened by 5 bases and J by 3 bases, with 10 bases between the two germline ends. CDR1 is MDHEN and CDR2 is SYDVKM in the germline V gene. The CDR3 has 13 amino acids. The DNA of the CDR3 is TGTGCCAGCAGTCCCCAGGTTGACTATGGCTACACCTTC. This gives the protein CASSPQVDYGYTF.

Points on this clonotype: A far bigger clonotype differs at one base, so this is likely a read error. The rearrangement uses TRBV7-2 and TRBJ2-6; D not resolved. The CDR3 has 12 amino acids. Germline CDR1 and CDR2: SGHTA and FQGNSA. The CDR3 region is CANSSGANVLTF. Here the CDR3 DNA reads TGTGCCAACAGCTCTGGGGCCAACGTCCTGACTTTC.

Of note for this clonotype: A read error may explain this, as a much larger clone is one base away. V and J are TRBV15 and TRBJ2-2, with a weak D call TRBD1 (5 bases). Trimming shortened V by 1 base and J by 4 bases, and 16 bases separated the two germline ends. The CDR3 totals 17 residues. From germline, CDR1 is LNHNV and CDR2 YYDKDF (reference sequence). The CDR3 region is CATSRVKGARGTGELFF. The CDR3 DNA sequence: TGTGCCACCAGCAGAGTAAAAGGCGCAAGGGGCACCGGGGAGCTGTTTTTT.

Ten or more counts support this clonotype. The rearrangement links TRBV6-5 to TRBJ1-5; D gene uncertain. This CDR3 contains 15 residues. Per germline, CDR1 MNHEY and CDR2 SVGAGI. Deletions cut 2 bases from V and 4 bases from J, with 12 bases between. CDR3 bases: TGTGCCAGCAGTTACGCCAGGCAGGAGAATCAGCCCCAGCATTTT. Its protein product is CASSYARQENQPQHF.

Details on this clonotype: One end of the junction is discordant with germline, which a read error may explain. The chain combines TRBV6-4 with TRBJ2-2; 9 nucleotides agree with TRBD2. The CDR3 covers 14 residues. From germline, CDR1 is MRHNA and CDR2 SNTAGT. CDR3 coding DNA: TGTGCCACCAAACCTAGCGGGAACATCGGGGAGCTGTTTTTT. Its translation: CATKPSGNIGELFF.

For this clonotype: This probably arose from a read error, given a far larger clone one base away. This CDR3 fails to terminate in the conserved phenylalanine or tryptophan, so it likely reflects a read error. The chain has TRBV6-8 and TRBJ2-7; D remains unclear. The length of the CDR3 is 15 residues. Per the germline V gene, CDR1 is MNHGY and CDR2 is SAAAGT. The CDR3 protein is CASSYTTASSFEQYL. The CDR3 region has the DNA TGTGCCAGCAGTTATACCACAGCGAGCTCCTTCGAGCAGTACTTA.